This TCR beta chain was recorded in a study of cytomegalovirus exposure and HLA in healthy donors. This clone was detected only once. Its specificity is unknown. Amplification used 60 Vbeta primers and 13 Jbeta primers. Clones were sequenced by immunoSEQ multiplex PCR, and TCRdb holds only the in-frame ones, with some missing. The sample includes about 69,000 clones, approximately 68% of them seen just once. Study-level results: In a later analysis, productive TCRs from donors in an Asian-associated ancestry cluster reportedly carried fewer N-insertions than the cohort mean. A later analysis linked 15,000 to 20,000 TCR beta sequences to HLA alleles at 0.05 false discovery rate.

The TCR comes from a woman aged 25 to 39 in good health and CMV-seronegative. Material: PBMCs.

The CDR3 sequence: CASTKEGQGSYEQYF. The CDR3, as DNA: TGTGCCAGCACCAAGGAAGGACAGGGGTCCTACGAGCAGTACTTC. The gene calls are TRBV28 and TRBJ2-7; 9 bases align to TRBD1. CDR1 and CDR2 (germline): MDHEN, SYDVKM. Trimming took 7 bases from V and 1 from J; bases not matched to a gene: 8. This CDR3 comprises 15 residues.